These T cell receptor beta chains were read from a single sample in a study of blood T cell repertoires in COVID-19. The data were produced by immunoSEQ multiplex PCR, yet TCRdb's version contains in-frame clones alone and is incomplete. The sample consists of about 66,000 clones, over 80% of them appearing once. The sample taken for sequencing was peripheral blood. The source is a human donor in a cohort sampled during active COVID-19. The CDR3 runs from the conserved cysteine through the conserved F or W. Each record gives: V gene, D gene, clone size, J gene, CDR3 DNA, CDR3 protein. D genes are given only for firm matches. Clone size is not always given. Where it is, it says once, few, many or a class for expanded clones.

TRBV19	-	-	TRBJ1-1	TGTGCCAGTACCAACGGACAGTTGAACACTGAAGCTTTCTTT	CASTNGQLNTEAFF
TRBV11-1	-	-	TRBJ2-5	TGTGCCAGCAGCCGGGGGAACCAAGAGACCCAGTACTTC	CASSRGNQETQYF
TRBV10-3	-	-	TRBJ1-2	TGTGCCATCAGACCGACGGAGACTAACTATGGCTACACCTTC	CAIRPTETNYGYTF
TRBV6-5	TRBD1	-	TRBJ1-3	TGTGCCAGCAAGACAGGGGTTGCAAACACCATATATTTT	CASKTGVANTIYF
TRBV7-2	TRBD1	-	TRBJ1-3	TGTGCCAGCAGCAGACAGGGATCATCTGGAAACACCATATATTTT	CASSRQGSSGNTIYF
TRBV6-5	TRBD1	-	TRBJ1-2	TGTGCCAGCAGGGAGGGGTGGACAGGGGGAGGCTACACCTTC	CASREGWTGGGYTF
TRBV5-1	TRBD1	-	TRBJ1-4	TGCGCCAGCAGCTCCGAGACAGGGGGTATTGAAAAACTGTTTTTT	CASSSETGGIEKLFF
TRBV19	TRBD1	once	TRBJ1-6	TGTGCCAGTAGTATGAGAACCGGGACAGCTAATTCACCCCTCCACTTT	CASSMRTGTANSPLHF
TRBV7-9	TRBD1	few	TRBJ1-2	TGTGCCAGCAGCTTAGCTGAGGCAGGGGGACGCAGGACCTTC	CASSLAEAGGRRTF
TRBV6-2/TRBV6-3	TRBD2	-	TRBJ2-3	TGTGCCAGCAGACCTCTAGCGGGAGGGTGGGGAGATACGCAGTATTTT	CASRPLAGGWGDTQYF
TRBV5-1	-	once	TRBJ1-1	TGCGCCAGCAGCTTGGAACTAATGGGCACTGAAGCTTTCTTT	CASSLELMGTEAFF
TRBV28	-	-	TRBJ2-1	TGTGCCAGCAGTTTTAGCTATGAGCAGTTCTTC	CASSFSYEQFF
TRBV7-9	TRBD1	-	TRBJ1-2	TGTGCCAGCAGCGGGCGGACAGGCCTCTATGGCTACACCTTC	CASSGRTGLYGYTF
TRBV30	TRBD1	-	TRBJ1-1	TGTGCCTGGAGTGTAAAGGGACAGGGGGCGGTGAACACTGAAGCTTTCTTT	CAWSVKGQGAVNTEAFF
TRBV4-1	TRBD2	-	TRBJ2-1	TGCGCCAGCAGCCAGGGAAGCGGGAGGGCCCGCAATGAGCAGTTCTTC	CASSQGSGRARNEQFF
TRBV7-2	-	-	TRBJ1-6	TGTGCCAGCAGCTTTACGGGACACAGCTCCTATAATTCACCCCTCCACTTT	CASSFTGHSSYNSPLHF
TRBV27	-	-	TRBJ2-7	TGTGCCAGCAGAGAAACACAGGGCTGGAACGAGCAGTACTTC	CASRETQGWNEQYF
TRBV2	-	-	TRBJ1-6	TGTGCCAGCAGTGTAGATCCGGGGAATTCACCCCTCCACTTT	CASSVDPGNSPLHF
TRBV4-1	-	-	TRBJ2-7	TGCGCCAGCAGCCAAGATAAACAGGCCTCCTACGAGCAGTACTTC	CASSQDKQASYEQYF
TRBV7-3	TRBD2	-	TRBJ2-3	TGTGCCAGCAGCCCCTGGACTAGCGGGGGGGAGACGCAGTATTTT	CASSPWTSGGETQYF
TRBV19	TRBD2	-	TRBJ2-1	TGTGCCAGTAGTACCCCCGTGGAGCGGGGTAGGAATGAGCAGTTCTTC	CASSTPVERGRNEQFF
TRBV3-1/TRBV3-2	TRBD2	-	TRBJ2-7	TGTGCCAGCAGCCAAGGACTAGCGGGGGGCCACCTGACCCCTCGAGAGCAGTACTTC	CASSQGLAGGHLTPREQYF